Listed below are T cell receptor beta chains from one sample, sequenced in a study of CD8 T cells in Susac syndrome. TCRdb fed the immunoSEQ multiplex PCR reads into MiXCR, producing one record per CDR3 protein. Of 100,000 to 150,000 distinct CDR3 sequences listed, about 93% are singletons. What was sequenced was CD8+ T cells from PBMCs. The receptors stem from a human donor with Susac syndrome. CDR3s include the opening cysteine and the closing phenylalanine or tryptophan. Fields, in order: J gene, D gene, V gene, clone size, CDR3 DNA, CDR3 protein. The D gene is left open where the match is weak. The size field is filled for only some rows; it gives once, few, many or a size class.

J gene: TRBJ2-1
D gene: -
V gene: TRBV20-1
clone size: -
CDR3 DNA: TGCAGTGCTAGTTCATGGGGGAGCTCCTACAATGAGCAGTTCTTC
CDR3 protein: CSASSWGSSYNEQFF

J gene: TRBJ1-5
D gene: TRBD1
V gene: TRBV20-1
clone size: -
CDR3 DNA: TGCAGTGCTCCCCAGGGGGCTGGACAGCCCCAGCATTTT
CDR3 protein: CSAPQGAGQPQHF

J gene: TRBJ2-7
D gene: TRBD1
V gene: TRBV6-6
clone size: once
CDR3 DNA: TGTGCCAGCAGTTATAGGGACAGGAAATACGAGCAGTACTTC
CDR3 protein: CASSYRDRKYEQYF

J gene: TRBJ2-4
D gene: -
V gene: TRBV5-6
clone size: -
CDR3 DNA: TGTGCCAGCAGCACCGACGGAAACATTCAGTACTTC
CDR3 protein: CASSTDGNIQYF

J gene: TRBJ2-2
D gene: -
V gene: TRBV29-1
clone size: once
CDR3 DNA: TGCAGCGGTGACTCTAACACCGGGGAGCTGTTTTTT
CDR3 protein: CSGDSNTGELFF

J gene: TRBJ2-6
D gene: -
V gene: TRBV27
clone size: -
CDR3 DNA: TGTGCCAGCAGTTTAAGTTTCTCTGGGGCCAACGTCCTGACTTTC
CDR3 protein: CASSLSFSGANVLTF

J gene: TRBJ2-7
D gene: -
V gene: TRBV20-1
clone size: -
CDR3 DNA: TGCAGTGGGGTTGCCCCCCTTGGGCGCCAAAGCTCCTACGAGCAGTACTTC
CDR3 protein: CSGVAPLGRQSSYEQYF

J gene: TRBJ2-3
D gene: -
V gene: TRBV27
clone size: -
CDR3 DNA: TGTGCCAGCAGTCGGTTTGCAGAGGCAGATACGCAGTATTTT
CDR3 protein: CASSRFAEADTQYF

J gene: TRBJ2-1
D gene: TRBD2
V gene: TRBV7-6
clone size: once
CDR3 DNA: TGTGCCAGCAGCTTATCTCAGCGGGGGGGCCTCTACAATGAGCAGTTCTTC
CDR3 protein: CASSLSQRGGLYNEQFF

J gene: TRBJ2-1
D gene: -
V gene: TRBV30
clone size: -
CDR3 DNA: TGTGCCTGGAGACAGGGAACTGAGCAGTTCTTC
CDR3 protein: CAWRQGTEQFF

J gene: TRBJ2-5
D gene: -
V gene: TRBV15
clone size: -
CDR3 DNA: TGTGCCACCAGCGCGCAGCAAGAGACCCAGTACTTC
CDR3 protein: CATSAQQETQYF

J gene: TRBJ1-1
D gene: -
V gene: TRBV3-1
clone size: -
CDR3 DNA: TGTGCCAGCAGCCTCTCCCATACTCTGAACACTGAAGCTTTCTTT
CDR3 protein: CASSLSHTLNTEAFF

J gene: TRBJ2-7
D gene: -
V gene: TRBV29-1
clone size: -
CDR3 DNA: TGCAGCGTTGAACGGCAGGGGCCTACCTACGAGCAGTACTTC
CDR3 protein: CSVERQGPTYEQYF

J gene: TRBJ2-7
D gene: -
V gene: TRBV20-1
clone size: -
CDR3 DNA: TGCAGTGCTAGAGGGCCTTCCTACGAGCAGTACTTC
CDR3 protein: CSARGPSYEQYF

J gene: TRBJ2-1
D gene: TRBD2
V gene: TRBV5-5
clone size: -
CDR3 DNA: TGTGCCAGCAGCTGGATGCGGGGGTACAATGAGCAGTTCTTC
CDR3 protein: CASSWMRGYNEQFF

J gene: TRBJ1-4
D gene: -
V gene: TRBV2
clone size: -
CDR3 DNA: TGTGCCAGCAGTGGGACACCTACTAATGAAAAACTGTTTTTT
CDR3 protein: CASSGTPTNEKLFF

J gene: TRBJ2-5
D gene: -
V gene: TRBV7-2
clone size: -
CDR3 DNA: TGTGCCAGCAGCTTAAACTCCCTAGAGACCCAGTACTTC
CDR3 protein: CASSLNSLETQYF

J gene: TRBJ2-1
D gene: -
V gene: TRBV12-3/TRBV12-4
clone size: -
CDR3 DNA: TGTGCCAGCAGCCCCCGGTCACCTCTCTACAATGAGCAGTTCTTC
CDR3 protein: CASSPRSPLYNEQFF

J gene: TRBJ1-6
D gene: -
V gene: TRBV5-7
clone size: -
CDR3 DNA: TGTGCCAGCAGCTTGGTGCGCGCGAGGGGCTCCTATAATTCACCCCTCCACTTT
CDR3 protein: CASSLVRARGSYNSPLHF

J gene: TRBJ2-1
D gene: TRBD2
V gene: TRBV12-3/TRBV12-4
clone size: -
CDR3 DNA: TGTGCCTCGGATCGGTCTGGGGGGGTCTACAATGAGCAGTTCTTC
CDR3 protein: CASDRSGGVYNEQFF

J gene: TRBJ2-3
D gene: -
V gene: TRBV7-9
clone size: -
CDR3 DNA: TGTGCCAGCAGCTTTGGCAGACTTCTTGATACGCAGTATTTT
CDR3 protein: CASSFGRLLDTQYF

J gene: TRBJ2-1
D gene: -
V gene: TRBV2
clone size: few
CDR3 DNA: TGTGCCAGCAGTGAGGACTCTCCCCTACTAAATGAGCAGTTCTTC
CDR3 protein: CASSEDSPLLNEQFF

J gene: TRBJ2-2
D gene: -
V gene: TRBV29-1
clone size: few
CDR3 DNA: TGCAGCGTTGAAGAGAGGAACACCGGGGAGCTGTTTTTT
CDR3 protein: CSVEERNTGELFF

J gene: TRBJ2-1
D gene: -
V gene: TRBV12-3/TRBV12-4
clone size: -
CDR3 DNA: TGTGCCAGCACATTCTCACCACCCAGGTCGGTGCAGTTCTTC
CDR3 protein: CASTFSPPRSVQFF

J gene: TRBJ2-5
D gene: -
V gene: TRBV7-2
clone size: -
CDR3 DNA: TGTGCCAGCAGCGGGGGGGGCCCAGAGACCCAGTACTTC
CDR3 protein: CASSGGGPETQYF

J gene: TRBJ2-5
D gene: -
V gene: TRBV12-3/TRBV12-4
clone size: -
CDR3 DNA: TGTGCCAGCAAAACCCCAGGGGTCGAGACCCAGTACTTC
CDR3 protein: CASKTPGVETQYF